The following is a TCR beta chain sequence with its context. Its cognate antigen is unknown. These data belong to a study of cytomegalovirus exposure and HLA in healthy donors. Across the whole study: Later analysis reported that the 120 or so validation repertoires shared the platform of the roughly 630 first-cohort repertoires. Notes on the study in general: The investigators catalogued 150 to 200 TCR beta chains as cytomegalovirus-associated.

Per the germline V gene, CDR1 is GTSNPN and CDR2 is SVGIG (reference sequence). This CDR3 has 16 amino acids. J was trimmed by 0 bases and V by 2 bases; bases with no gene match: 9. Profiling relied on immunoSEQ multiplex PCR, and the TCRdb table lists in-frame clones only, not all of them. The sample contains 97,000 or so clones, around 96% of which appear only once. The sample consisted of PBMCs. This sequence was found in a young woman in good health and CMV-seronegative. V is TRBV30 and J is TRBJ2-7, with 8 nucleotides matching TRBD1. The CDR3 DNA is TGTGCCTGGAGTAAAAAACCGGGACAGGACTCCTACGAGCAGTACTTC. It is translated as CAWSKKPGQDSYEQYF.